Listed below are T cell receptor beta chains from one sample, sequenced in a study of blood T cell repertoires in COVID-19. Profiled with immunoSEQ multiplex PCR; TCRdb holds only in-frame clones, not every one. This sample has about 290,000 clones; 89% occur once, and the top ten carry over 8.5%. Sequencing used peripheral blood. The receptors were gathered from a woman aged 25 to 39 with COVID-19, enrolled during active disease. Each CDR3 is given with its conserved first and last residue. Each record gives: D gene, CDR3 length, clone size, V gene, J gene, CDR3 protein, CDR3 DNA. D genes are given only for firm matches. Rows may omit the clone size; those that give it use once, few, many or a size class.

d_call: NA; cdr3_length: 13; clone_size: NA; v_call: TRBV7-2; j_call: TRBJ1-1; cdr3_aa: CASSMTVNTEAFF; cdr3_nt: TGTGCCAGCAGCATGACAGTGAACACTGAAGCTTTCTTT
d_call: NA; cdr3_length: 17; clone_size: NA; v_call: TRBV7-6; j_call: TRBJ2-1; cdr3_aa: CASSLAAIRGAYNEQFF; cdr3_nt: TGTGCCAGCAGCTTAGCGGCGATCAGGGGGGCTTACAATGAGCAGTTCTTC
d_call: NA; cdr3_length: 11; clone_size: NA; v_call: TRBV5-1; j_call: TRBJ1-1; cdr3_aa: CASLGDYEAFF; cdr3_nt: TGCGCCAGCCTCGGTGACTATGAAGCTTTCTTT
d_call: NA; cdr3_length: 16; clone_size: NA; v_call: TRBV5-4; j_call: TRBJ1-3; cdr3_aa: CASSLGGVTGRNTIYF; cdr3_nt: TGTGCCAGCAGCTTGGGTGGGGTGACAGGAAGAAACACCATATATTTT
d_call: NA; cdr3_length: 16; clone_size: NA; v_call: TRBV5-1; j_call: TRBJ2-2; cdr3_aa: CASSLVLRGSTGELFF; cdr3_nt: TGCGCCAGCAGCTTGGTTCTGAGGGGGAGCACCGGGGAGCTGTTTTTT
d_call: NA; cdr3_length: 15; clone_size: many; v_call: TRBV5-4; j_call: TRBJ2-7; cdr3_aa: CASSSADGIFYEQYF; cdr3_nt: TGTGCCAGCAGCTCCGCGGACGGGATCTTCTACGAGCAGTACTTC
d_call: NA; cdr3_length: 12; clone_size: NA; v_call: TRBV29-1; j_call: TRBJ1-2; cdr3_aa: CSVRASNYGYTF; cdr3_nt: TGCAGCGTCAGGGCTTCTAACTATGGCTACACCTTC
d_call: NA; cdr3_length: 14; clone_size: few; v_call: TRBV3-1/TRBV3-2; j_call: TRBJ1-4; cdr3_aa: CASSHLATNEKLFF; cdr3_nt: TGTGCCAGCAGCCATCTAGCAACTAATGAAAAACTGTTTTTT
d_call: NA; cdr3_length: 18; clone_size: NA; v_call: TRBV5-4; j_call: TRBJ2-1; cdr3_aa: CASSADRGSGGAYNEQFF; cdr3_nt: TGTGCCAGCAGCGCGGACAGGGGAAGCGGGGGAGCCTACAATGAGCAGTTCTTC
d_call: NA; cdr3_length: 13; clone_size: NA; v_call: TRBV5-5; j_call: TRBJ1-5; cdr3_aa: CASSGAPGSTQHF; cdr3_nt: TGTGCCAGCAGCGGTGCGCCGGGATCGACCCAGCATTTT
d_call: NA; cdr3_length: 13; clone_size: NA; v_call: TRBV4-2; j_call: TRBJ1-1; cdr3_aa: CASSPTENTEAFF; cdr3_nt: TGTGCCAGCAGCCCTACAGAGAACACTGAAGCTTTCTTT
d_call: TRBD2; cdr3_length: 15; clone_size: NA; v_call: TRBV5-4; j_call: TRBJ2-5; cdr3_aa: CASSLGLAGQETQYF; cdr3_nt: TGTGCCAGCAGCTTGGGGCTAGCGGGACAAGAGACCCAGTACTTC
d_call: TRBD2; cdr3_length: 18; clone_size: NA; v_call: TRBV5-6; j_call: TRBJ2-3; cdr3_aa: CASSSGGPSGGLRYTQYF; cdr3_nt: TGTGCCAGCAGCTCAGGCGGGCCTAGCGGGGGCCTCAGATATACGCAGTATTTT